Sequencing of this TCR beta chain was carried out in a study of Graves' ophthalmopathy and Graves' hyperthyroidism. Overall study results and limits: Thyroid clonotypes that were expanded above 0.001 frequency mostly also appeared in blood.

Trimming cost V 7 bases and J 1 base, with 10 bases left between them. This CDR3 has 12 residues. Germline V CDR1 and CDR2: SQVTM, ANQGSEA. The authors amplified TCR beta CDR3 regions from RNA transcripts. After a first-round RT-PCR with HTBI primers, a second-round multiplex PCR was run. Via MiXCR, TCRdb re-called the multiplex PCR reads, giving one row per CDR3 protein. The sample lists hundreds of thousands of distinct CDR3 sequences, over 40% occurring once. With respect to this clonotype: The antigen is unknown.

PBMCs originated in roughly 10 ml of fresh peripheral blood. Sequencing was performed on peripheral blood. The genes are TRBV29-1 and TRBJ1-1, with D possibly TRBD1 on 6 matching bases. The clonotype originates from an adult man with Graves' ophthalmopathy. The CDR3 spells CSAGDSNTEAFF. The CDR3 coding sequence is TGCAGCGCAGGGGACTCGAACACTGAAGCTTTCTTT.